The 22 T cell receptor beta chains in this list originate from one sample, sequenced in a study of CD4+ T cells in melanoma. Method: immunoSEQ multiplex PCR; TCRdb's copy keeps in-frame clones and lacks some. The profile shows about 15,000 clones, roughly 69% of them singletons. Input material: cells from a culture (not recorded whether cultured in vitro). The receptors originated from a human donor with melanoma.

V is TRBV6-6 and J is TRBJ1-1; a weak D match, TRBD1 (6 bases). Trimming took off 6 bases at V and 8 bases at J, with 10 bases between the two ends. This CDR3 region has 11 residues. The V gene's germline CDR1 is MNHNY and CDR2 SVGAGI (reference sequence). The CDR3 is CASSPGAEAFF. The CDR3 DNA reads TGTGCCAGCAGCCCGGGGGCAGAAGCTTTCTTT.

This chain links TRBV5-1 with TRBJ2-3; D gene ambiguous. Trimming pared 0 bases from V and 8 bases from J, leaving 13 bases between. The germline CDR1 and CDR2 sequences are SGHRS and YFSETQ. This CDR3 region has 14 residues. The CDR3 DNA reads TGCGCCAGCAGCTTGGACTCGACTGAAGGTACGCAGTATTTT. Amino acid sequence: CASSLDSTEGTQYF. Looking up the rest from reference TRBV5-1 and TRBJ2-3 gives the full variable domain: KAGVTQTPRYLIKTRGQQVTLSCSPISGHRSVSWYQQTPGQGLQFLFEYFSETQRNKGNFPGRFSGRQFSNSRSEMNVSTLELGDSALYLCASSLDSTEGTQYFGPGTRLTVL.

The chain has TRBV7-3 and TRBJ2-3; no clear D gene. The CDR3 is made up of 13 amino acids. V lost 5 bases and J 4 bases, leaving 10 bases between the germline ends. Germline V gene sequence: CDR1 SGHTA, CDR2 FQGTGA. CDR3: CASSIRPADTQYF. The CDR3 DNA is TGTGCCAGCAGCATCCGACCAGCAGATACGCAGTATTTT.

J is TRBJ1-6 and V is TRBV7-8, with a tentative D call TRBD1 (5 bases). Trimming removed 4 bases from V and 7 bases from J, with 17 bases in between. CDR1 and CDR2 (germline): SGHVS, FQNEAQ. This CDR3 is built from 16 residues. This CDR3 reads CASSSRVEGRNSPLHF. For the CDR3, the DNA is TGTGCCAGCAGCTCCAGGGTGGAAGGGCGGAATTCACCCCTCCACTTT.

The V and J genes are TRBV5-4 and TRBJ2-2; D unclear. CDR1 and CDR2 from the germline V gene are SGHNT and YYREEE (reference sequence). CDR3 size: 15 residues. V lost 4 bases and J lost 0, with 10 bases in between. CDR3 protein: CASSLGRSNTGELFF. The CDR3 DNA reads TGTGCCAGCAGCCTTGGACGGTCGAACACCGGGGAGCTGTTTTTT.

By share, this clone counts as medium-sized (0.01 to 0.1%). This chain joins TRBV25-1 and TRBJ1-2; possible D gene TRBD1, 5 bases. The CDR3 loop spans 13 amino acids. V lost 7 bases and J 8 bases, leaving 17 bases between the germline ends. The germline CDR1 and CDR2 sequences are MGHDK and SYGVNS. The CDR3 DNA is TGTGCCAGCACCCTAGAAGGGGTCCAGGGCTACACCTTC. It specifies CASTLEGVQGYTF.

The chain joins TRBV4-1 to TRBJ1-1; 7 bases are a match to TRBD1. Looked up from germline, CDR1 is MGHRA and CDR2 is YSYEKL. The CDR3 sequence is 13 residues long. V dropped 1 base and J dropped 12; count of bases not matched to a gene: 8. CDR3 in DNA: TGCGCCAGCAGCCAAGCTGACAGGGATAGGACTTTCTTT. It codes for CASSQADRDRTFF.

A few counts support this clone. The V gene is TRBV7-7, the J gene TRBJ1-1; no clear D gene. This CDR3 has 15 amino acids. Per germline, CDR1 SSHAT and CDR2 FNYEAQ (reference sequence). Trimming shortened V by 11 bases and J by 1 base, and 20 bases separated the two germline ends. CDR3 region: CAREIEGIANTEAFF. The CDR3 nucleotides are TGTGCCCGGGAGATTGAAGGGATCGCGAACACTGAAGCTTTCTTT.

This chain connects TRBV9 to TRBJ2-6, with 9 bases aligning to TRBD1. The CDR3 totals 20 residues. V lost 3 bases to trimming and J lost 0 bases; unmatched junction nucleotides: 13. CDR1 is SGDLS, CDR2 YYNGEE, per germline. The CDR3 region is CASSADRGGALSSGANVLTF. Here the CDR3 DNA reads TGTGCCAGCAGCGCGGACAGGGGAGGTGCTTTAAGCTCTGGGGCCAACGTCCTGACTTTC.

The sample holds a few counts of this clone. V gene TRBV6-5 combines with J gene TRBJ1-5, with a tentative D call TRBD1 (5 bases). CDR1 is MNHEY and CDR2 is SVGAGI in the germline V gene. This CDR3 region has 13 residues. Trimming removed 0 bases at V and 7 bases at J, with 7 bases between. The CDR3 loop is CASSYSPGQPQHF. Written as DNA, the CDR3 is TGTGCCAGCAGTTACTCACCAGGGCAGCCCCAGCATTTT.

This clone turned up a few times. V gene TRBV28 combines with J gene TRBJ1-3; D possibly corresponds to TRBD1 (5 bases). CDR1 MDHEN and CDR2 SYDVKM come from the germline V gene. The CDR3 consists of 12 residues. V shed 5 bases and J shed 3 bases, with 5 bases lying between them. CDR3 DNA sequence: TGTGCCAGCAGTGGGGGTGGAAACACCATATATTTT. This codes for CASSGGGNTIYF.

V gene TRBV5-1 combines with J gene TRBJ2-2; TRBD2 agrees at 9 bases. The CDR3 extends over 15 amino acids. With 4 bases clipped from V and 7 bases from J, the junction kept 8 bases outside the gene matches. Germline V gene data show CDR1 as SGHRS and CDR2 as YFSETQ. CDR3 sequence: CASSPRGGRDGELFF. The DNA for the CDR3 is TGCGCCAGCAGCCCGCGGGGGGGCCGGGACGGGGAGCTGTTTTTT.

The table lists this clone with a few counts. The rearrangement links TRBV29-1 to TRBJ1-6, with D maybe TRBD1 (6 bases). This CDR3 has 13 amino acids. V was pared by 7 bases and J by 12 bases, with 19 bases between. The germline V gene has CDR1 SQVTM and CDR2 ANQGSEA. CDR3 protein: CSGLQGRKGPLHF. CDR3 DNA: TGCAGCGGGTTACAGGGCCGTAAGGGACCCCTCCACTTT.

The chain links TRBV19 to TRBJ1-3; D is perhaps TRBD1 (6 bases). CDR1 and CDR2 from the germline V gene are LNHDA and SQIVND (reference sequence). The CDR3 is 17 residues long. Deletions cut 4 bases from V and 3 bases from J, with 19 bases between. Here the CDR3 reads CASSRSHWTEIGNTIYF. The CDR3 DNA reads TGTGCCAGTAGTAGGTCCCATTGGACAGAGATTGGAAACACCATATATTTT.

The chain is built from TRBV19 and TRBJ1-6; D gene uncertain. The CDR3 totals 13 residues. CDR1 is LNHDA and CDR2 is SQIVND in the germline V gene (reference sequence). Trimming pared 11 bases from V and 5 bases from J, leaving 13 bases between. The CDR3 loop reads CACRWTNNSPLHF. In nucleotides, the CDR3 is TGTGCCTGCCGGTGGACCAATAATTCACCCCTCCACTTT.

V usage is TRBV7-9 and J usage is TRBJ1-5; unclear D gene. The CDR3 is made up of 14 amino acids. The V end was cut by 4 bases, the J end by 4 bases, with 11 bases between. In germline, CDR1 is SEHNR, CDR2 FQNEAQ (reference sequence). The CDR3 region is CASSYGSVNQPQHF. In nucleotides, the CDR3 is TGTGCCAGCAGCTACGGGTCTGTAAATCAGCCCCAGCATTTT.

The V call is TRBV6-1, the J call TRBJ1-2, with 8 bases that match TRBD1. V lost 6 bases to trimming and J lost 2 bases; unmatched junction nucleotides: 5. The CDR3 extends over 14 amino acids. The V gene's germline CDR1 is MNHNS and CDR2 SASEGT. The CDR3 spells CASRRTGPNYGYTF. Here the CDR3 DNA reads TGTGCCAGCAGACGGACAGGGCCCAACTATGGCTACACCTTC.

The chain combines TRBV9 with TRBJ2-3; 7 nucleotides agree with TRBD1. The junction had 8 bases not matched to a gene; V was cut back by 5 bases and J by 2 bases. CDR1 SGDLS and CDR2 YYNGEE come from the germline V gene. There are 15 residues in the CDR3. CDR3 nucleotides: TGTGCCAGCAGGCAGGGGGAACTTATCACAGATACGCAGTATTTT. This sequence encodes CASRQGELITDTQYF.

This clone was detected a few times. The chain links TRBV9 to TRBJ1-4; 8 nucleotides agree with TRBD1. V lost 4 bases to trimming and J lost 8 bases; unmatched junction nucleotides: 7. The CDR3 extends over 14 amino acids. Germline V lookup: CDR1 SGDLS, CDR2 YYNGEE. The CDR3 is CASSPDRGSEKLFF. CDR3 in DNA: TGTGCCAGCAGCCCAGACAGGGGCTCCGAAAAACTGTTTTTT.

This sequence joins TRBV30 and TRBJ1-6; TRBD1 might be the D (5 bases). The CDR3 runs 15 residues. CDR1 and CDR2 (germline): GTSNPN, SVGIG (reference sequence). V gave up 6 bases and J gave up 1 base, with 13 bases separating them. Here the CDR3 reads CACHARGSYNSPLHF. CDR3 DNA: TGTGCCTGCCACGCCCGGGGGTCCTATAATTCACCCCTCCACTTT.

The chain has TRBV7-2 and TRBJ2-5; D remains unclear. Germline V gene data show CDR1 as SGHTA and CDR2 as FQGNSA. The length of the CDR3 is 13 residues. The ends were cut back, 1 base at V and 4 bases at J, with 7 bases in the middle. The CDR3: CASSLVFTETQYF. CDR3 DNA: TGTGCCAGCAGCTTAGTCTTCACAGAGACCCAGTACTTC.

This chain uses TRBV7-9 with TRBJ2-5; a possible D gene is TRBD2 (6 bases). With 1 base removed from V and 3 bases from J, the gap between germline ends came to 12 bases. The CDR3 sequence is 15 residues long. CDR1 is SEHNR and CDR2 is FQNEAQ in the germline V gene (reference sequence). The chain's CDR3 is CASSLGSSGEETQYF. The CDR3 DNA sequence: TGTGCCAGCAGCTTAGGGAGCTCGGGGGAAGAGACCCAGTACTTC.